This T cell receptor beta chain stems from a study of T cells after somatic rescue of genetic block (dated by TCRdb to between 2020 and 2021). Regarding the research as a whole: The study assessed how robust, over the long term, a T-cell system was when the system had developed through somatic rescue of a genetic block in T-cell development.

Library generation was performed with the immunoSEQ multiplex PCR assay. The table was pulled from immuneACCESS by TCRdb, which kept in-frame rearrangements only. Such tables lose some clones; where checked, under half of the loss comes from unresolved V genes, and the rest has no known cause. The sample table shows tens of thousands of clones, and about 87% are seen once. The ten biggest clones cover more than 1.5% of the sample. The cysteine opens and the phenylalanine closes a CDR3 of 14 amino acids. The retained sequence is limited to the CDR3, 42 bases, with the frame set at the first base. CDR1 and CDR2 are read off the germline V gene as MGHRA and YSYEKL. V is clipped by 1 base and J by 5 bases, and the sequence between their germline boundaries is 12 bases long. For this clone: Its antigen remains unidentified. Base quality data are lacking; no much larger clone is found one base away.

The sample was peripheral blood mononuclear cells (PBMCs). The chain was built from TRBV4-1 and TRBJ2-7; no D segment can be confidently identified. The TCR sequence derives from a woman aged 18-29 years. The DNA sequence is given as TGCGCCAGCAGCCAAGTTGCCATCTACCACGAGCAGTACTTC. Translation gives CASSQVAIYHEQYF.